Listed below are T cell receptor beta chains from one sample, sequenced in a study of control samples from healthy donors and cancer patients. The repertoire was sequenced with immunoSEQ multiplex PCR; TCRdb's copy has only in-frame clones and lacks some. The sample records about 95,000 clones, 85% being singletons. The material sequenced was blood. These receptors all come from a man aged 25 to 40 in good health. The CDR3 runs from the conserved cysteine through the conserved F or W. Fields, in order: V gene, J gene, CDR3 protein.

V: TRBV6-4
J: TRBJ2-3
CDR3: CASSDRATDTQYF

V: TRBV4-1
J: TRBJ1-1
CDR3: CASSQVASNTEAFF

V: TRBV11-2
J: TRBJ2-7
CDR3: CASSLKGQGSSYEQYF

V: TRBV28
J: TRBJ2-4
CDR3: CASSIGGQPNIQYF

V: TRBV7-6
J: TRBJ2-5
CDR3: CASSPNLLGGDETQYF

V: TRBV3-1/TRBV3-2
J: TRBJ2-4
CDR3: CASSQVSSGAFKNIQYF

V: TRBV6-2/TRBV6-3
J: TRBJ2-4
CDR3: CASSPTSGGNRKLAKNIQYF

V: TRBV5-1
J: TRBJ1-6
CDR3: CASSLVGLWYNSPLHF

V: TRBV2
J: TRBJ1-1
CDR3: CASSVGRTNTEAFF

V: TRBV29-1
J: TRBJ1-1
CDR3: CSVLRTGGRTEAFF

V: TRBV7-2
J: TRBJ2-5
CDR3: CASSLTSGGGETQYF

V: TRBV6-5
J: TRBJ1-5
CDR3: CASSFLQGSNQPQHF

V: TRBV5-1
J: TRBJ2-7
CDR3: CASSIRTGFYEQYF

V: TRBV7-2
J: TRBJ2-1
CDR3: CASSSPTSGGAYNEQFF

V: TRBV6-1
J: TRBJ2-2
CDR3: CASSEARGGITGELFF

V: TRBV4-2
J: TRBJ2-1
CDR3: CASSRPGTSNNEQFF

V: TRBV12-5
J: TRBJ2-2
CDR3: CASGLGGSNTGELFF

V: TRBV2
J: TRBJ2-1
CDR3: CASSALVENEQFF

V: TRBV14
J: TRBJ1-1
CDR3: CATRDRLNTEAFF

V: TRBV20-1
J: TRBJ2-7
CDR3: CSASFSGRFYEQYF

V: TRBV5-1
J: TRBJ1-3
CDR3: CASREGQVTGNTIYF

V: TRBV11-2
J: TRBJ1-5
CDR3: CASSRTGVQQPQHF

V: TRBV11-1
J: TRBJ2-7
CDR3: CASSLRQGTYEQYF

V: TRBV21-1
J: TRBJ2-3
CDR3: CASSKKNRATDTQYF

V: TRBV28
J: TRBJ2-7
CDR3: CASSLYGTYEQYF

V: TRBV9
J: TRBJ1-5
CDR3: CASSVDAGRYQPQHF

V: TRBV6-1
J: TRBJ1-2
CDR3: CASSEDREIWRPDGYTF